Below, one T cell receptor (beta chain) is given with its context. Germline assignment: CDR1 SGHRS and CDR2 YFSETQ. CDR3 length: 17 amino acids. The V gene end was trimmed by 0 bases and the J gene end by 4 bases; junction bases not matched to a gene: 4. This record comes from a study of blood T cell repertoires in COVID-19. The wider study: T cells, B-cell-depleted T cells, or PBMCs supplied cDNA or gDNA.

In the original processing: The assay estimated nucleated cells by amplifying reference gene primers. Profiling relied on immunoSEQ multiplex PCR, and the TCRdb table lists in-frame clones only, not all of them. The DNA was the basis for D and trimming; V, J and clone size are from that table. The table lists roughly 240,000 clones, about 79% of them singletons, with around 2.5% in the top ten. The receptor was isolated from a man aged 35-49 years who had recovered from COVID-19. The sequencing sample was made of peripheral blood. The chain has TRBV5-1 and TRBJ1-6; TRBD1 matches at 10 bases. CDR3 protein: CASSLAGTGDYNSPLHF. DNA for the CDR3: TGCGCCAGCAGCTTGGCCGGGACAGGGGATTATAATTCACCCCTCCACTTT.